These T cell receptor beta chains were read from a single sample in a study of blood T cell repertoires in COVID-19. Measured with immunoSEQ multiplex PCR; TCRdb has only the in-frame clones, and not every one. The data show over 150,000 clones, approximately 90% seen once. The sequencing input was peripheral blood. These receptors all come from an older woman who had recovered from COVID-19. Both conserved end residues are part of each CDR3. D genes are given only for firm matches. Where a row states a size, it is once, few, many or the class of an expanded clone; other rows omit it.

CASSLGTVNNEQFF,TGTGCCAGCAGCTTGGGGACTGTAAACAATGAGCAGTTCTTC,once,TRBJ2-1,.,TRBV7-7
CASSLALTGVYEQYF,TGTGCCAGCAGCTTAGCACTGACAGGGGTCTACGAGCAGTACTTC,.,TRBJ2-7,TRBD1,TRBV11-2
CSVEGPARAFF,TGCAGCGTTGAGGGGCCCGCTAGAGCTTTCTTT,.,TRBJ1-1,.,TRBV29-1
CASSWSLGGEQYF,TGCGCCAGCAGCTGGTCCCTGGGGGGCGAGCAGTACTTC,.,TRBJ2-7,.,TRBV5-1
CASSFGATGKYNSPLHF,TGTGCCAGCAGTTTCGGCGCAACCGGGAAATATAATTCACCCCTCCACTTT,once,TRBJ1-6,.,TRBV28
CASSYGQGTEAFF,TGTGCCAGCAGCTATGGACAGGGCACTGAAGCTTTCTTT,.,TRBJ1-1,TRBD1,TRBV6-2/TRBV6-3
CASSDRGLAGGRSMTGELFF,TGTGCCAGCAGTGACAGGGGACTAGCGGGGGGGCGGAGTATGACCGGGGAGCTGTTTTTT,.,TRBJ2-2,TRBD2,TRBV6-1
CASSRGVRETGELFF,TGTGCCAGCAGCCGGGGTGTCAGAGAGACCGGGGAGCTGTTTTTT,.,TRBJ2-2,.,TRBV13
CASSLASLAGGHPAADTQYF,TGCGCCAGCAGCTTGGCCTCTCTAGCGGGGGGCCACCCTGCAGCGGATACGCAGTATTTT,.,TRBJ2-3,TRBD2,TRBV5-1
CAWSVRQYNEQFF,TGTGCCTGGAGTGTTCGTCAGTACAATGAGCAGTTCTTC,.,TRBJ2-1,.,TRBV30
CSVEPSGGPTDTQYF,TGCAGCGTTGAACCTAGCGGGGGGCCCACAGATACGCAGTATTTT,.,TRBJ2-3,TRBD2,TRBV29-1